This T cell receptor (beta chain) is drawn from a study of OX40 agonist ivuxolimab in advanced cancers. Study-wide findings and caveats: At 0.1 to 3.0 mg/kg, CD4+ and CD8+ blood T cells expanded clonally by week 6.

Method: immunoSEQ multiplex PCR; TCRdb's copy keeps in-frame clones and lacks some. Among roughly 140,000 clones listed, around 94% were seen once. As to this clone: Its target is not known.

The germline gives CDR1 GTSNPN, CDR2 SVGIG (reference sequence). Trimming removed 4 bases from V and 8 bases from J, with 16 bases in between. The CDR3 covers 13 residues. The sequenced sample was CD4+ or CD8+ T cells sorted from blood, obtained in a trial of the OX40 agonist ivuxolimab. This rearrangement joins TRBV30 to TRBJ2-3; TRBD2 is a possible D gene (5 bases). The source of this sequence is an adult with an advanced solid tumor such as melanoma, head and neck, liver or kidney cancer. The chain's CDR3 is CAWTIRGTGTQYF. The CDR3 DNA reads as TGTGCCTGGACCATACGGGGAACGGGTACGCAGTATTTT.